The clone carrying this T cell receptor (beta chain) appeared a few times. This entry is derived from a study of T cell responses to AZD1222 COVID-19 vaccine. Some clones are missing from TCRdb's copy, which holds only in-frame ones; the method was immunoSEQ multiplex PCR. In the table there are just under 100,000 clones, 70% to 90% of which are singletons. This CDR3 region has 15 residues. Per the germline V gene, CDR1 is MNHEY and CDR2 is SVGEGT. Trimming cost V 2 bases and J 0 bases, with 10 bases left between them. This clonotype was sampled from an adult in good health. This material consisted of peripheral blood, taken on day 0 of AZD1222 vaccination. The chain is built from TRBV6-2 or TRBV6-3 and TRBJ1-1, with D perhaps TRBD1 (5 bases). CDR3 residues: CASSYDSQVNTEAFF. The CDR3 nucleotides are TGTGCCAGCAGTTACGACAGCCAGGTGAACACTGAAGCTTTCTTT.